This T cell receptor beta chain was retrieved from a study of blood T cell repertoires in COVID-19. For the study at large: COVID-19 samples, acute and convalescent, were from the United States, Italy and Spain. PBMCs, B-cell-depleted T cells, or T cells were the source of the cDNA or gDNA that made up the material.

CDR1 and CDR2 from the germline V gene are SGHTA and FQGNSA. CDR3 size: 14 residues. V lost 1 base to trimming and J lost 2 bases, with 8 bases between them. Authors' processing steps: From reference gene primer amplification, estimates of nucleated cell counts were derived. The protocol was immunoSEQ multiplex PCR, while the TCRdb copy is restricted to in-frame clones and leaves out a portion. That table furnishes V, J and clone size, whereas the DNA furnished D and trimming. The sample consists of around 100,000 clones, about 88% of them appearing once. Sequences were obtained from peripheral blood. This TCR was sampled from a man in his fifties or sixties with active or convalescent COVID-19. This chain uses TRBV7-2 with TRBJ1-2; no firm D call. CDR3 DNA sequence: TGTGCCAGCAGCTTAGTAGCAGCCAACTATGGCTACACCTTC. This translates into CASSLVAANYGYTF.